This T cell receptor beta chain was sequenced for a study of Graves' ophthalmopathy and Graves' hyperthyroidism. The study's findings and limits: The 13-signature model separated ophthalmopathy from stable hyperthyroidism at roughly 88% sensitivity and about 81% specificity. Thyroid clonotypes that were expanded above 0.001 frequency mostly also appeared in blood.

Regarding this clonotype: Its target is not known.

This CDR3 comprises 14 residues. V lost 8 bases to trimming and J lost 1 base, with 14 bases between them. Amplified material comprised TCR beta CDR3 regions derived from RNA transcripts. Scientists carried out first-round RT-PCR using HTBI primers and then a second-round multiplex PCR. TCRdb recomputed calls from the multiplex PCR reads with MiXCR, one row per CDR3 protein. The table has 200,000 to 250,000 distinct CDR3 sequences, around 28% seen once; the top ten hold 9.1%. The TCR comes from a man between 45 and 60 years old with Graves' ophthalmopathy. The chain couples TRBV12-3 or TRBV12-4 to TRBJ1-1; a weak D match, TRBD1 (5 bases). Sequenced input: peripheral blood. The CDR3 loop reads CASAVGRGNTEAFF. The CDR3 DNA reads TGTGCCAGCGCTGTGGGGCGCGGGAACACTGAAGCTTTCTTT.